This T cell receptor (beta chain) was documented in a study of relationships among human T cell subsets (dated by TCRdb to 2010 to 2012). With respect to the entire study: Eight distinct blood T cell populations were sequenced: pan T, CD8 cytotoxic, regulatory, Th1, Th2, naive plus transitional, activated and memory cells. Study-wide conclusions, independent of this receptor: T cell counts went unrecorded for a couple of pan T samples, which were processed alongside pan B cells. V, D and J usage, CDR3 length and N-nucleotide additions showed no statistically significant differences among the seven subsets. The bead-based sorting was unable to rule out the presence of a CD4+CD8+ double-positive population. Over 50% of CD8+ cytotoxic sequences belonged to clones with over 100 reads, whereas regulatory and Th2 subsets showed few such clones. Substantial CDR3 sharing among Th1, Th2 and regulatory T cells was interpreted as suggesting stochastic cell fate choices.

Remarks on this clonotype: Its antigen has not been determined. No much larger clone exists at a distance of one base, and base qualities are not known.

To isolate the T cell subsets, Miltenyi superparamagnetic beads coated with subset-specific monoclonal antibodies were used. Every T cell population was isolated from peripheral blood. Ficoll separation was used to obtain mononuclear cells from whole blood, after which anti-CD14 microbeads were used to deplete monocytes. The isolated cell populations were resuspended in RNAprotect reagent immediately. The pan T sample consisted of CD3+ T cells in general. From the germline V gene (reference sequence), CDR1 is MNHEY and CDR2 is SMNVEV. V drops 5 bases and J drops 1 base, leaving 8 bases in between. The cysteine opens and the phenylalanine closes a CDR3 of 13 amino acids. Here the CDR3 DNA is all that survives: 39 bases in frame from base 1. The library relied on multiplex PCR. Sequencing relied on a 454 GS FLX. Semiquantitative ARM-PCR was used to amplify the TCR alpha and beta CDR3 regions from mRNA. In ARM-PCR, tagged nested gene-specific primers were applied first, and communal superprimers then carried out the exponential amplification. Nested primers were removed by exonuclease before the second amplification round on first-round PCR products. Sequencing of the amplicons was performed on the 454 platform, which allows millions of DNA fragments to be sequenced rapidly without cloning bias. A read counted as effective if the read could be mapped to both V and J germline segments. In the source study's methods: IRmap was used to assign reads to germline V, D and J segments, and IRmap relies on pyromap, a Smith-Waterman modification adapted to 454 sequencing errors. Cutoffs set at the 99th percentile of alignment scores from simulated random sequences were applied to filter D-beta assignments. CDR3 was defined as the amino acids lying between the conserved V-segment Y[YFLI]C motif and the J-segment [FW]GXGT motif. Repertoire diversity was estimated with a compound Poisson process model previously applied to large-scale EST data. A procedure for detecting cross-contamination was applied so that sample contamination could be argued against as the origin of shared CDR3s. TCRdb ran its own pipeline on the public reads, namely fastp trimming at Q25 and MiXCR clone calling, and kept in-frame beta chains. Merged by CDR3 protein, the rows form single entries marked with the most common genes and DNA. The authors' filters were not applied to this entry. For this sample there are fewer than 16,000 distinct CDR3 sequences; about 60% appear just once. Jointly, the top ten make up under 40% of the sample.

This clonotype originated in a man aged 35-49 years in good health. The sequence links TRBV27 to TRBJ1-2, with the D gene not clear enough to name. The sample consisted of total T cells sorted from blood. The cell subset or site tag for this specimen amounts to: CD3+ T cells in general. The CDR3 protein is CASSIDGNYGYTF. The bases are TGTGCCAGCAGTATCGACGGTAACTATGGCTACACCTTC.